The next 4 T cell receptor beta chains were all read from a single sample in a study of blood T cell repertoires in COVID-19. Measured with immunoSEQ multiplex PCR; TCRdb has only the in-frame clones, and not every one. The repertoire consists of more than 40,000 clones, with roughly 88% occurring once and the leading ten covering approximately 3%. The sequencing input was peripheral blood. These receptors all stem from a man aged 50-60 years with active COVID-19.

This sequence joins TRBV14 and TRBJ1-1; 7 bases line up with TRBD1. Germline V CDR1 and CDR2: SGHDN, FVKESK. J was trimmed by 0 bases and V by 8 bases; bases with no gene match: 9. The CDR3 length is 15 residues. The CDR3 sequence is CASQEYRGLNTEAFF. The CDR3 region has the DNA TGTGCCAGCCAAGAGTACAGGGGATTGAACACTGAAGCTTTCTTT.

This clone was observed once. V gene TRBV7-8 combines with J gene TRBJ1-1, with D possibly matching TRBD1 (5 bases). Deletions cut 4 bases from V and 1 base from J, with 19 bases between. Germline V gives CDR1 SGHVS, CDR2 FQNEAQ. This CDR3 is 17 amino acids long. This CDR3 reads CASSSTLPFDRNTEAFF. As DNA, the CDR3 is TGTGCCAGCAGCTCCACCCTCCCCTTTGACAGGAACACTGAAGCTTTCTTT.

J is TRBJ1-5 and V is TRBV12-5; D gene uncertain. This CDR3 spans 15 amino acids. V lost 1 base to trimming and J lost 1 base, with 8 bases between them. The germline V gene encodes CDR1 LGHNT and CDR2 FRNRAP. The CDR3 protein is CASGLALRSNQPQHF. The DNA of the CDR3 is TGTGCTAGTGGTTTGGCTCTGAGGAGCAATCAGCCCCAGCATTTT. The whole variable domain, remainder taken from reference TRBV12-5 and TRBJ1-5, is DARVTQTPRHKVTEMGQEVTMRCQPILGHNTVFWYRQTMMQGLELLAYFRNRAPLDDSGMPKDRFSAEMPDATLATLKIQPSEPRDSAVYFCASGLALRSNQPQHFGDGTRLSIL.

This chain uses TRBV4-3 with TRBJ1-4; perhaps TRBD1 as D (6 bases). Germline V gene data show CDR1 as LGHNA and CDR2 as YSLEER. This CDR3 spans 18 amino acids. The V and J ends lost 4 bases and 4 bases respectively, with 22 bases between them. CDR3 sequence reads: CASSPGEGGKMGNEKLFF. DNA of the CDR3: TGCGCCAGCAGCCCAGGGGAGGGGGGGAAGATGGGTAATGAAAAACTGTTTTTT.